One sample yielded the 21 T cell receptor beta chains listed below, sequenced in a study of blood T cells in healthy people across ages. It was with a sample-barcoded 5' primer and a J-beta primer mix that a second PCR of roughly 7 to 12 cycles was run. TCRdb ran MiXCR on the 5' RACE reads and lists one entry per CDR3 protein. This sample carries hundreds of thousands of distinct CDR3 sequences, under 55% of them seen once, and the ten largest clones take roughly 18%. The specimen was blood. These receptors came from a man between 60 and 70 years old in good health.

This clonotype was observed a few times. The CDR3 DNA follows: TGTGCCAGCAGTTATTTAACATTCTACGAGCAGTACTTC. Translation gives CASSYLTFYEQYF. The chain joins TRBV6-2 or TRBV6-3 to TRBJ2-5, with D unresolved. Near its end, the DNA agrees better with TRBJ2-7, so the J call may be wrong. The CDR3 is 13 residues long. CDR1 is MNHEY and CDR2 is SVGEGT in the germline V gene.

The chain carries TRBV4-3 and TRBJ1-2; D may be TRBD1 (6 bases). V was pared by 4 bases and J by 2 bases, with 23 bases between. Germline CDR1 reads LGHNA; CDR2 reads YSLEER. This CDR3 comprises 18 residues. The CDR3 coding sequence is TGCGCCAGCAGCCCCTTCGGAGGGAAGGGGGGAAACAACTATGGCTACACCTTC. Protein sequence: CASSPFGGKGGNNYGYTF.

This clonotype was observed a handful of times. This rearrangement joins TRBV7-9 to TRBJ1-2; D is possibly TRBD1 (6 bases). This CDR3 has 18 amino acids. V lost 5 bases and J 1 base, leaving 23 bases between the germline ends. Looked up from germline, CDR1 is SEHNR and CDR2 is FQNEAQ (reference sequence). CDR3 nucleotides: TGTGCCAGCAGCCCGACCCAGGGGACATCACAGTTTAACTATGGCTACACCTTC. Translation gives CASSPTQGTSQFNYGYTF.

This clonotype has just a few counts. The rearrangement joins TRBV18 to TRBJ1-2; D gene ambiguous. The CDR3 has 14 residues. V was cut by 0 bases and J by 2 bases, with 7 bases left in between. Germline-derived CDR1 and CDR2 are KGHSH and LQKENI. CDR3 coding DNA: TGTGCCAGCTCACCACCGGTAATGAACTATGGCTACACCTTC. It codes for CASSPPVMNYGYTF. Together with reference TRBV18 and TRBJ1-2, the CDR3 gives the full variable domain: NAGVMQNPRHLVRRRGQEARLRCSPMKGHSHVYWYRQLPEEGLKFMVYLQKENIIDESGMPKERFSAEFPKEGPSILRIQQVVRGDSAAYFCASSPPVMNYGYTFGSGTRLTVV.

In its sample, this clonotype was seen once. The chain recombines TRBV20-1 with TRBJ1-5; D is uncertain. The germline V gene has CDR1 DFQATT and CDR2 SNEGSKA (reference sequence). V shed 0 bases and J shed 11 bases, with 8 bases lying between them. The CDR3 extends over 11 amino acids. The CDR3 spells CSARDPRTQHF. The CDR3 nucleotides are TGCAGTGCTAGAGATCCCCGGACCCAGCATTTT.

This clonotype was detected a few times. For the CDR3, the DNA is TGTGCCAGCTCACCTTCGGGACCGTCAACAGATACGCAGTATTTT. As protein: CASSPSGPSTDTQYF. The rearrangement links TRBV18 to TRBJ2-3; the D gene could be TRBD1 or TRBD2 (5 bases each). This CDR3 spans 15 amino acids. Trimming removed 3 bases at V and 3 bases at J, with 13 bases between. The germline gives CDR1 KGHSH, CDR2 LQKENI.

This chain uses TRBV6-1 with TRBJ1-4, with D unclear. The V gene lost 1 base and the J gene lost 4 bases, with 7 bases spanning the gap. Looked up from germline, CDR1 is MNHNS and CDR2 is SASEGT. The CDR3 is 14 residues long. In DNA, the CDR3 is TGTGCCAGCAGTGAAGGGCCCCGTAATGAAAAACTGTTTTTT. It specifies CASSEGPRNEKLFF.

The V call is TRBV12-3 or TRBV12-4, the J call TRBJ2-5; 9 bases fit TRBD2. This CDR3 comprises 17 residues. V was pared by 3 bases and J by 4 bases, with 12 bases of the junction left unmatched. The CDR3 here is CASSFSKRGAVGETQYF. For the CDR3, the DNA is TGTGCCAGCAGTTTTAGCAAGCGGGGGGCAGTGGGAGAGACCCAGTACTTC.

As for this clonotype: A much bigger clone sits one base away, suggesting this may be a read error. The V call is TRBV5-1, the J call TRBJ2-5; weak D call: TRBD2 (6 bases). The germline CDR1 and CDR2 sequences are SGHRS and YFSETQ. The CDR3 length is 14 residues. CDR3: CASSTGTSQETRYF. The CDR3 DNA reads TGCGCCAGCAGCACCGGGACTTCTCAAGAGACCCGGTACTTC.

The rearrangement joins TRBV3-1 to TRBJ2-3; weak D call: TRBD2 (6 bases). There are 14 residues in the CDR3. Germline values: CDR1 LGHDT, CDR2 YNNKEL (reference sequence). V lost 1 base, J lost 6 bases, and 11 bases lay in between. The CDR3 here is CASSQGREVDTQYF. The CDR3 region has the DNA TGTGCCAGCAGCCAAGGAAGGGAGGTCGATACGCAGTATTTT.

This chain joins TRBV6-2 or TRBV6-3 and TRBJ1-2, with D hard to call. Trimming left V 0 bases short and J 7 bases short, with 12 bases between. The CDR3 totals 14 residues. Germline CDR1 reads MNHEY; CDR2 reads SVGEGT. The CDR3 here is CASSYSNQRLGYTF. In nucleotides, the CDR3 is TGTGCCAGCAGTTACTCGAATCAGAGACTTGGCTACACCTTC.

The chain couples TRBV7-2 to TRBJ1-5; D not certain. Trimming took off 4 bases at V and 9 bases at J, with 10 bases between the two ends. The CDR3 is made up of 12 amino acids. Germline V gene sequence: CDR1 SGHTA, CDR2 FQGNSA. This chain's CDR3 is CASSSPSLPQHF. The CDR3 DNA is TGTGCCAGCAGCTCTCCCTCTCTGCCCCAGCATTTT.

This clonotype was detected a few times. V and J are TRBV29-1 and TRBJ2-3; D not resolved. V lost 5 bases to trimming and J lost 0 bases, with 12 bases between them. The CDR3 consists of 14 residues. Germline CDR1 reads SQVTM; CDR2 reads ANQGSEA. As DNA, the CDR3 is TGCAGCGTTCTCCTCTTCTCTAGCACAGATACGCAGTATTTT. This encodes CSVLLFSSTDTQYF.

The V and J genes are TRBV6-1 and TRBJ2-5; D is undetermined. The V end lost 5 bases, the J end lost 11 bases, and 24 bases lay between the germline ends. CDR1 and CDR2 from the germline V gene are MNHNS and SASEGT. This CDR3 region has 15 residues. This CDR3 reads CASSPIPQGPNEQYF. The CDR3, as DNA: TGTGCCAGCAGTCCTATTCCACAAGGACCCAATGAGCAGTACTTC.

The V gene is TRBV11-2, the J gene TRBJ2-1, with D perhaps assigned TRBD1 or TRBD2 (6 bases each). V was cut by 3 bases and J by 9 bases, with 21 bases left in between. CDR1 SGHAT and CDR2 FQNNGV come from the germline V gene. This CDR3 is built from 16 residues. The CDR3: CASSLVGGNLQGEQFF. CDR3 coding DNA: TGTGCCAGCAGCTTGGTCGGGGGTAACCTACAGGGTGAGCAGTTCTTC.

The count of this clonotype is one. This chain connects TRBV4-1 to TRBJ1-5; D may be TRBD1 (6 bases). This CDR3 has 15 amino acids. Germline CDR1 reads MGHRA; CDR2 reads YSYEKL. V was trimmed by 4 bases and J by 7 bases, leaving 17 bases between them. The CDR3 bases are TGCGCCAGCAGCCCTAAAGCGGGGGGCGCGCAGCCCCAGCATTTT. Its translation is CASSPKAGGAQPQHF.

This chain joins TRBV28 and TRBJ2-5; D may be TRBD1 (6 bases). V was shortened by 7 bases and J by 3 bases, with 21 bases between the two germline ends. The germline gives CDR1 MDHEN, CDR2 SYDVKM. The CDR3 has 16 residues. The CDR3 region is CASTGSRGIREETQYF. The CDR3 nucleotides read TGTGCCAGCACCGGAAGCAGGGGAATTAGGGAAGAGACCCAGTACTTC.

This rearrangement joins TRBV6-1 to TRBJ2-3; 8 bases fit TRBD2. The germline CDR1 and CDR2 sequences are MNHNS and SASEGT. The CDR3 has 18 amino acids. V trimming: 4 bases; J trimming: 0 bases; junction bases outside the gene matches: 12. The DNA for the CDR3 is TGTGCCAGCAGTGCGCCATCTTTGCAGCGGGGGAGCACAGATACGCAGTATTTT. It yields the protein CASSAPSLQRGSTDTQYF.

This clonotype was counted only a few times. This rearrangement joins TRBV7-9 to TRBJ2-1, with D perhaps being TRBD1 or TRBD2 (7 bases each). V was clipped by 1 base and J by 1 base, with 20 bases between them. Germline CDR1 SEHNR, CDR2 FQNEAQ (reference sequence). CDR3 size: 19 residues. In DNA, the CDR3 is TGTGCCAGCAGCTTAGGGGGGGGGATCCGACAGGGATCCTACAATGAGCAGTTCTTC. It is translated as CASSLGGGIRQGSYNEQFF.

J is TRBJ1-6 and V is TRBV3-1; D is perhaps TRBD1 (6 bases). Trimming removed 3 bases at V and 5 bases at J, with 8 bases between. This CDR3 region has 14 residues. Germline loops: CDR1 LGHDT, CDR2 YNNKEL (reference sequence). The CDR3 DNA reads TGTGCCAGCAGCCACGGACAGAATAATTCACCCCTCCACTTT. It specifies CASSHGQNNSPLHF.

This chain links TRBV20-1 with TRBJ1-1, with 8 bases aligning to TRBD1. Per germline, CDR1 DFQATT and CDR2 SNEGSKA (reference sequence). Trimming removed 6 bases from V and 0 bases from J; junction bases left unmatched: 6. This CDR3 is built from 14 residues. The CDR3 spells CSADRELLNTEAFF. The CDR3 DNA follows: TGCAGTGCGGACAGGGAGCTTTTGAACACTGAAGCTTTCTTT.